These 5 T cell receptor beta chains came from one sample sequenced in a study of T cell responses to AZD1222 COVID-19 vaccine. Here immunoSEQ multiplex PCR was the method, and the copy in TCRdb shows in-frame clones only, minus some. Here the sample spans about 110,000 clones, around 82% being singletons. The specimen was peripheral blood, collected on day 0 of AZD1222 vaccination. The receptors come from an adult in good health.

This clone was seen a single time. The chain combines TRBV9 with TRBJ2-5, with 7 bases aligning to TRBD1. The V gene's germline CDR1 is SGDLS and CDR2 YYNGEE. The CDR3 extends over 15 amino acids. The V gene end was trimmed by 1 base and the J gene end by 2 bases; junction bases not matched to a gene: 5. CDR3 nucleotide sequence: TGTGCCAGCAGCGTAATACCGGGACAGCAAGAGACCCAGTACTTC. This encodes CASSVIPGQQETQYF.

The genes are TRBV27 and TRBJ1-2, with 10 bases that match TRBD1. In germline, CDR1 is MNHEY, CDR2 SMNVEV (reference sequence). Losses at the gene ends were 6 bases for V and 9 bases for J; bases not matched to a gene: 4. The CDR3 is 12 residues long. This chain's CDR3 is CASRGTGERYTF. CDR3 nucleotide sequence: TGTGCCAGCAGGGGGACAGGGGAGCGCTACACCTTC.

The chain combines TRBV25-1 with TRBJ2-1; D remains unclear. CDR1 and CDR2 (germline): MGHDK, SYGVNS. This CDR3 contains 13 residues. The germline V and J ends were trimmed by 3 bases and 6 bases, with 9 bases remaining between them. The CDR3 DNA follows: TGTGCCAGCAGTGAGGTAGGAGCCAATGAGCAGTTCTTC. It yields the protein CASSEVGANEQFF.

There are a few counts of this clone. This chain links TRBV3-1 (or the pseudogene TRBV3-2) with TRBJ2-5, with no clear D. Trimming pared 1 base from V and 3 bases from J, leaving 9 bases between. In germline, CDR1 is LGHDT, CDR2 YNNKEL (reference sequence). The CDR3 runs to 14 residues. DNA for the CDR3: TGTGCCAGCAGCCAAGCGATCCTAAAAGAGACCCAGTACTTC. It specifies CASSQAILKETQYF.

This sequence joins TRBV11-2 and TRBJ2-7; TRBD2 is a possible D gene (7 bases). Germline V gene lookup returns CDR1 SGHAT and CDR2 FQNNGV. Trimming stripped 4 bases from V and 2 bases from J, with 18 bases between. The CDR3 consists of 16 residues. CDR3 region: CASSYLLGGLAYEQYF. CDR3 DNA sequence: TGTGCCAGCAGCTACCTTTTGGGGGGGCTAGCCTACGAGCAGTACTTC.